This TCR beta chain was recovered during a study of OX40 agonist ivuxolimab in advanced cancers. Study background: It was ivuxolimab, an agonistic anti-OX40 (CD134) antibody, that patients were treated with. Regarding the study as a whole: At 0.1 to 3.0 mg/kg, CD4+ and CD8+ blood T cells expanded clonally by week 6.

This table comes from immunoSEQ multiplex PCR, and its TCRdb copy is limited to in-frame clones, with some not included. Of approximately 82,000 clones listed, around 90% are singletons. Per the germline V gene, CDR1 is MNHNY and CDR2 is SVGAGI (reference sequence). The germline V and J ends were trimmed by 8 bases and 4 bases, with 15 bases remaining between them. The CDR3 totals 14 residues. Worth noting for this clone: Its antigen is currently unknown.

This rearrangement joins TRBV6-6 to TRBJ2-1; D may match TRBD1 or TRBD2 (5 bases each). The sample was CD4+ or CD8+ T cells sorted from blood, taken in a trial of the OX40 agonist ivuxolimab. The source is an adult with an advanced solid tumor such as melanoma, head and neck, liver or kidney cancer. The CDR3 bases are TGTGCCAGCGGGGGACGGAACCGATACAATGAGCAGTTCTTC. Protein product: CASGGRNRYNEQFF.